Listed below are T cell receptor beta chains from one sample, sequenced in a study of OX40 agonist ivuxolimab in advanced cancers. Sequenced by immunoSEQ multiplex PCR; TCRdb stores in-frame clones only, minus some. The data contain roughly 50,000 clones, roughly 83% of them singletons. The source was CD4+ or CD8+ T cells sorted from blood, collected in a trial of the OX40 agonist ivuxolimab. Source of these receptors: an adult with an advanced solid tumor such as melanoma, head and neck, liver or kidney cancer. The conserved cysteine and the conserved F or W are not part of the CDR3 here.

v_gene | CDR3aa
TRBV29-1 | SVAGKPRTDTQY
TRBV18 | ASSLLDRTYEQY
TRBV2 | ASSPQGRDSGNTIY
TRBV9 | ASSVDRNTEAF
TRBV7-9 | ASSPQGGDPESDGYT
TRBV4-1 | ASSQGGLAGEREETQY
TRBV5-1 | ASSLQEGSTDTQY
TRBV2 | ASGRDRGGEGYT
TRBV30 | AWSRTGDNYGYT
TRBV7-2 | ASSLGGTVNQPQH
TRBV19 | ASMLYVSERGQPQH
TRBV19 | ASSLNVGSASNQPQH
TRBV7-9 | ASSLGHTNTGELF
TRBV6-1 | ASSEDPPGLSTDTQY
TRBV28 | ASSSTGALNTEAF
TRBV7-9 | ASSRGQSSYNEQF
TRBV5-1 | ASSFSSTNEKLF
TRBV29-1 | SVDGPSGQETQY
TRBV10-1 | ASSLQGSLTDTQY
TRBV27 | ASSSSGGSDTEAF
TRBV29-1 | SVEKGQGKAF
TRBV5-1 | ASSLQGREGDTQY
TRBV28 | ASSIEGQGNTEAF
TRBV11-2 | ASSLAQYTEAF
TRBV4-1 | ASSQSGAPSNQPQH
TRBV28 | ASSLDWVADMNTEAF
TRBV10-2 | ASSEVKETQY
TRBV20-1 | SARGGYEQY
TRBV28 | ASSFSEYTEAF
TRBV7-2 | ASSLLALAYEQY
TRBV5-1 | ASSSLGAGSYNEQF
TRBV27 | ASRFGYNSPLH
TRBV21-1 | ASSKGQGAGWPGEADTQY
TRBV28 | ASRSDASSYNSPLH
TRBV28 | ASSLGAGQIADTQY
TRBV4-2 | ASSQATGGEKLF
TRBV27 | ASRPSGTAATNEKLF
TRBV9 | ASSVAAGTSPNEQF
TRBV4-3 | ASSQDSTDTQY
TRBV4-3 | ASSQVTATGELF
TRBV28 | ASSLPDNSPLH
TRBV28 | ASSFPSTSGGASSYNEQF
TRBV7-2 | ASSLFGGPNTGELF
TRBV15 | ATSGRGNANTGELF
TRBV19 | ASSRRTGRPGTTPYNEQF
TRBV4-1 | ASSQEKSDNYGYT
TRBV6-1 | ASIAGTQNTEAF
TRBV6-6 | ASSFGLAGSTDTQY
TRBV29-1 | SVLGQGVDGYT
TRBV10-3 | AISAGLAGGSTDTQY
TRBV15 | ATRADRLSTDTQY
TRBV25-1 | ASSEWTSKETQY
TRBV7-9 | ASSLQTGGGDTQY
TRBV7-2 | ASSLAAGTTTEAF
TRBV2 | ASSEYAPLNTEAF
TRBV5-6 | ASSPGPVAYEQY
TRBV5-1 | ASGLGPLLTYNEQF